The 22 T cell receptor beta chains given below trace back to one sample, sequenced in a study of T cell responses to AZD1222 COVID-19 vaccine (dated by TCRdb to the early 2020s). The receptor library was made with the immunoSEQ multiplex PCR assay. The immuneACCESS repertoire file appears here via TCRdb, limited to in-frame rearrangements. These files lack a portion of the clones; in checked studies, under half of the deficit traces to unresolved V genes, and the cause of the others is not known. The sample records some 120,000 clones, 70% to 90% of which are singletons. The top ten clones comprise approximately 1.6% of the sample. Sample time point, as interpreted from the label and publication: baseline before first vaccination. The specimen comprised peripheral blood, sampled on day 0 of AZD1222 vaccination. The receptors come from an adult in good health.

This chain uses TRBV5-6 with TRBJ1-5; a possible D gene is TRBD1 (5 bases). Trimming removed 4 bases from V and 6 bases from J, with 14 bases in between. The CDR3 extends over 14 amino acids. The germline V gene encodes CDR1 SGHDT and CDR2 YYEEEE. The CDR3 DNA reads as TGTGCCAGCAGCCCCGGGCAGGGCGGTCAGCCCCAGCATTTT. Protein: CASSPGQGGQPQHF.

The CDR3 nucleotides read TGTGCCAGCAGCTCCAGGGGCGGTGCTTCACCCCTCCACTTT. It codes for CASSSRGGASPLHF. The V gene is TRBV9, the J gene TRBJ1-6; TRBD1 is a possible D gene (6 bases). V was pared by 4 bases and J by 9 bases, with 14 bases between. This CDR3 region has 14 residues. CDR1 is SGDLS and CDR2 is YYNGEE in the germline V gene.

The chain recombines TRBV28 with TRBJ1-5, with TRBD1 as a possible D gene (5 bases). The length of the CDR3 is 14 residues. Germline V gives CDR1 MDHEN, CDR2 SYDVKM. Trimming pared 2 bases from V and 3 bases from J, leaving 8 bases between. The CDR3 DNA sequence: TGTGCCAGCAGTTTAGGACACTCCAATCAGCCCCAGCATTTT. This sequence encodes CASSLGHSNQPQHF.

This clone was detected a few times. The chain joins TRBV3-1 (or the pseudogene TRBV3-2) to TRBJ2-1, with a weak D call TRBD2 (5 bases). CDR3 length: 15 residues. V was trimmed by 0 bases and J by 8 bases, leaving 14 bases between them. The germline V gene encodes CDR1 LGHDT and CDR2 YNNKEL (reference sequence). DNA for the CDR3: TGTGCCAGCAGCCAAGATCGAAGGGAGTCCCATGAGCAGTTCTTC. Translation gives CASSQDRRESHEQFF.

The genes are TRBV5-5 and TRBJ2-7; a weak D match, TRBD2 (8 bases). This CDR3 has 14 amino acids. Germline V lookup: CDR1 SGHKS, CDR2 YYEKEE (reference sequence). Trimming cost V 7 bases and J 2 bases, with 16 bases left between them. As DNA, the CDR3 is TGTGCCAGCTCCCGGGGGGGACAGACCTACGAGCAGTACTTC. Translated: CASSRGGQTYEQYF. Filled out from reference TRBV5-5 and TRBJ2-7, the complete variable domain reads DAGVTQSPTHLIKTRGQQVTLRCSPISGHKSVSWYQQVLGQGPQFIFQYYEKEERGRGNFPDRFSARQFPNYSSELNVNALLLGDSALYLCASSRGGQTYEQYFGPGTRLTVT.

This chain uses TRBV7-8 with TRBJ2-4; D might be TRBD1 or TRBD2, each matching 6 bases. The germline CDR1 and CDR2 sequences are SGHVS and FQNEAQ. The CDR3 loop spans 15 amino acids. With 5 bases removed from V and 6 bases from J, the gap between germline ends came to 17 bases. CDR3 region: CASSPGWGAVNIQYF. Written as DNA, the CDR3 is TGTGCCAGCAGCCCGGGTTGGGGGGCGGTAAACATTCAGTACTTC.

The rearrangement links TRBV7-7 to TRBJ2-2, with 9 bases fitting TRBD2. Trimming removed 5 bases from V and 6 bases from J; junction bases left unmatched: 7. Germline loops: CDR1 SSHAT, CDR2 FNYEAQ (reference sequence). The CDR3 sequence is 15 residues long. CDR3 in DNA: TGTGCCAGCAGCCCGCGGGGGGGCCAGGCCGGGGAGCTGTTTTTT. Its protein product is CASSPRGGQAGELFF.

The chain employs TRBV5-6 and TRBJ2-7; 10 bases line up with TRBD2. The end of the DNA is better explained by TRBJ2-5, so the J call may be wrong. Per germline, CDR1 SGHDT and CDR2 YYEEEE. The CDR3 runs 18 residues. The CDR3 DNA is TGTGCCAGCAGCCCGGCGGCTAGCGGGGGCGATTGGCGGGAGACCCAGTACTTC. Protein: CASSPAASGGDWRETQYF.

The gene calls are TRBV7-2 and TRBJ1-5; 7 positions match TRBD1. Germline CDR1 SGHTA, CDR2 FQGNSA. With V trimmed by 4 bases and J by 6 bases, 9 bases remained unmatched. CDR3 length: 15 amino acids. CDR3 region: CASSSHRGNSQPQHF. The CDR3 DNA sequence: TGTGCCAGCAGCTCCCACAGGGGAAACTCTCAGCCCCAGCATTTT.

With respect to this clone: The sample holds other DNA sequences that translate to the same CDR3. The V call is TRBV9, the J call TRBJ2-5; 12 positions match TRBD1. The junction had 5 bases not matched to a gene; V was cut back by 0 bases and J by 5 bases. Looked up from germline, CDR1 is SGDLS and CDR2 is YYNGEE. The CDR3 is 16 amino acids. The CDR3 region has the DNA TGTGCCAGCAGCGTAGAGGGACAGGGGGCTGGCGAGACCCAGTACTTC. Its protein product is CASSVEGQGAGETQYF.

The J gene is TRBJ2-3, the V gene TRBV6-1, with no clear D. The CDR3 totals 14 residues. Trimming shortened V by 3 bases and J by 0 bases, and 7 bases separated the two germline ends. CDR1 is MNHNS and CDR2 is SASEGT in the germline V gene. The CDR3 sequence: CASSEDRSTDTQYF. In DNA form, the CDR3 reads TGTGCCAGCAGTGAGGACCGTAGCACAGATACGCAGTATTTT.

This clone was picked up one time. This sequence joins TRBV4-1 and TRBJ2-5, with TRBD2 matching over 9 bases. After removal of 0 bases from V and 1 base from J, the junction contained 6 bases not matched to a gene. Germline CDR1 is MGHRA and CDR2 is YSYEKL. CDR3 length: 17 residues. In DNA, the CDR3 is TGCGCCAGCAGCCAAGATCGAGTGCGGGGGGGCCAAGAGACCCAGTACTTC. Its protein is CASSQDRVRGGQETQYF.

J is TRBJ2-3 and V is TRBV7-3; D remains unclear. With 5 bases removed from V and 2 bases from J, the gap between germline ends came to 11 bases. CDR3 length equals 14 residues. The germline V gene encodes CDR1 SGHTA and CDR2 FQGTGA. The CDR3: CASSPTPNTDTQYF. CDR3 DNA sequence: TGTGCCAGCAGCCCGACCCCTAACACAGATACGCAGTATTTT.

The chain couples TRBV10-3 to TRBJ1-1, with D perhaps matching TRBD1 (5 bases). CDR3 length: 18 residues. Germline V gene lookup returns CDR1 ENHRY and CDR2 SYGVKD. Trimming took 2 bases from V and 0 from J, leaving 19 bases between them. The CDR3 here is CAISETRAGGLMNTEAFF. The CDR3 nucleotides are TGTGCCATCAGTGAGACCAGGGCAGGAGGTTTGATGAACACTGAAGCTTTCTTT.

The J gene is TRBJ1-5, the V gene TRBV6-5; 7 nucleotides match TRBD1. There are 14 residues in the CDR3. V shed 2 bases and J 6 bases; nucleotides not matched to a gene: 4. Germline CDR1 reads MNHEY; CDR2 reads SVGAGI. The CDR3 loop reads CASSYIQGSQPQHF. The CDR3 nucleotides are TGTGCCAGCAGTTACATACAGGGGAGTCAGCCCCAGCATTTT.

This clone was found a few times. The CDR3 DNA follows: TGTGCCAGCAGCCTTTGGACGGTTAACACTGAAGCTTTCTTT. Translated: CASSLWTVNTEAFF. The chain has TRBV11-3 and TRBJ1-1; no firm D call. The V end was cut by 5 bases, the J end by 2 bases, with 12 bases between. Germline-derived CDR1 and CDR2 are SGHNT and YENEEA. The CDR3 totals 14 residues.

The V gene is TRBV7-3, the J gene TRBJ2-7; 7 bases match TRBD2. Germline CDR1 SGHTA, CDR2 FQGTGA. The CDR3 length is 14 residues. The J segment lost 6 bases and the V segment lost 4 bases, leaving 9 bases of the junction unmatched. This CDR3 reads CASSSSRGVGEQYF. In nucleotides, the CDR3 is TGTGCCAGCAGCTCCTCTCGGGGGGTCGGCGAGCAGTACTTC.

The chain has TRBV19 and TRBJ1-2, with D possibly matching TRBD1 (6 bases). V was cut by 5 bases and J by 4 bases, with 17 bases left in between. The germline V gene encodes CDR1 LNHDA and CDR2 SQIVND (reference sequence). CDR3 size: 15 residues. The CDR3 DNA sequence: TGTGCCAGTAGTTTCCCTTGGGGGGGGCCCTATGGCTACACCTTC. This gives the protein CASSFPWGGPYGYTF.

The CDR3 DNA reads as TGTGCCTGGAGTGGACGCGGATCTTTTAATTCACCCCTCCACTTT. Translating it yields CAWSGRGSFNSPLHF. This chain connects TRBV30 to TRBJ1-6; no definite D call. Trimming left V 1 base short and J 6 bases short, with 13 bases between. This CDR3 is built from 15 residues. Looked up from germline, CDR1 is GTSNPN and CDR2 is SVGIG (reference sequence).

The CDR3 nucleotides read TGTGCCAGCAGCGTGTTGGCGGGGGAGACCACAGATACGCAGTATTTT. As protein: CASSVLAGETTDTQYF. The V call is TRBV9, the J call TRBJ2-3; 7 nucleotides agree with TRBD2. J lost 2 bases, V lost 2 bases, and 8 bases had no gene match. CDR3 length equals 16 residues. Germline V gene sequence: CDR1 SGDLS, CDR2 YYNGEE.

The V call is TRBV12-3 or TRBV12-4, the J call TRBJ2-5, with 9 bases identical to TRBD1. Trimming took 6 bases from V and 3 from J; bases not matched to a gene: 2. The CDR3 loop spans 13 amino acids. DNA for the CDR3: TGTGCCAGCAGGGACAGGGGAGAAGAGACCCAGTACTTC. Translated, it gives CASRDRGEETQYF.

The rearrangement joins TRBV5-4 to TRBJ2-2; TRBD1 might be the D (5 bases). Germline V gene lookup returns CDR1 SGHNT and CDR2 YYREEE (reference sequence). V was clipped by 2 bases and J by 5 bases, with 13 bases between them. This CDR3 comprises 15 residues. For the CDR3, the DNA is TGTGCCAGCAGCTTCAGGGTTTCAGATACCGGGGAGCTGTTTTTT. Translating gives CASSFRVSDTGELFF.